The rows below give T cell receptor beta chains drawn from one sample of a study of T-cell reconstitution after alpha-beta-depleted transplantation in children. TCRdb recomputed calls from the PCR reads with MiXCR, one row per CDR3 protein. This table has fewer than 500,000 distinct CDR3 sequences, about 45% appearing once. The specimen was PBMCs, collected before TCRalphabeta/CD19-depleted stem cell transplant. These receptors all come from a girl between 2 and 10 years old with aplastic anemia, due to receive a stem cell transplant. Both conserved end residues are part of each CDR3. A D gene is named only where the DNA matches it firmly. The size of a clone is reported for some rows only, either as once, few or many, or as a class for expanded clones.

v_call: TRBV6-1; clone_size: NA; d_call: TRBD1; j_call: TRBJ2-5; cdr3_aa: CASSETGLETQYF; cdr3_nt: TGTGCCAGCAGTGAGACAGGGCTGGAGACCCAGTACTTC
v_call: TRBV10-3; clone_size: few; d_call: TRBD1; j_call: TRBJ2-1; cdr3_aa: CATRRQGMSSYNEQFF; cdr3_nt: TGTGCCACACGACGACAGGGGATGAGCTCCTACAATGAGCAGTTCTTC
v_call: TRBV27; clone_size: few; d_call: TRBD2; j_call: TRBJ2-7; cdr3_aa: CASSPASGSYYEQYF; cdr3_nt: TGTGCCAGCAGTCCAGCAAGCGGGAGTTACTACGAGCAGTACTTC
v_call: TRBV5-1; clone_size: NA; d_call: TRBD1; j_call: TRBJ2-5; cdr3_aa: CASRGGQVPETQYF; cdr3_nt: TGCGCCAGCAGGGGCGGACAGGTTCCGGAGACCCAGTACTTC
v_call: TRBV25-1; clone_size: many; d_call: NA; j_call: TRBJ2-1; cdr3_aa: CASQLGLNNEQFF; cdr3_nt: TGTGCCAGCCAGTTGGGACTGAACAATGAGCAGTTCTTC
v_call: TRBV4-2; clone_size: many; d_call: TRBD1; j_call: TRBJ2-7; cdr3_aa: CASSQGQGYYEQYF; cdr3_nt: TGTGCCAGCAGCCAAGGACAGGGGTACTACGAGCAGTACTTC
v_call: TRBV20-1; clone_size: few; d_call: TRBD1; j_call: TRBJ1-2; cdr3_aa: CSAGTGSNYGYTF; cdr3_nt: TGCAGTGCCGGGACAGGGTCTAACTATGGCTACACCTTC
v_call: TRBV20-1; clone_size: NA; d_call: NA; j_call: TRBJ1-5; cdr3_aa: CSASSGQNNQPQHF; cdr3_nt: TGCAGTGCTAGCAGTGGACAGAACAATCAGCCCCAGCATTTT
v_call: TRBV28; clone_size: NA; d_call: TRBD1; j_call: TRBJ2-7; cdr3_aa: CASRSGDSSYEQYF; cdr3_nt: TGTGCCAGCAGAAGTGGGGACAGCTCCTACGAGCAGTACTTC
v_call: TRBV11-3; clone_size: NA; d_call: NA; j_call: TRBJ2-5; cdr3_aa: CASSLVRAGIRETQYF; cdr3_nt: TGTGCCAGCAGCTTAGTACGGGCCGGAATTAGGGAGACCCAGTACTTC
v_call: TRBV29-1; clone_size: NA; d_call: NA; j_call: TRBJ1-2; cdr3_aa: CSVDSPGTLNYGYTF; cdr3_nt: TGCAGCGTTGATAGCCCCGGGACCCTGAACTATGGCTACACCTTC
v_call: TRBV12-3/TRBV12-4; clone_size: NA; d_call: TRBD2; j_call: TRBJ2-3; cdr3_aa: CASSSPYASGSPDTQYF; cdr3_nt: TGTGCCAGCAGTTCCCCCTATGCTAGCGGGAGTCCAGATACGCAGTATTTT
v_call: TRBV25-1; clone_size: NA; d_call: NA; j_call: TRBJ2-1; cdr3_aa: CASSGDGPRYNEQFF; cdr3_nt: TGTGCCAGCAGTGGGGACGGGCCAAGGTACAATGAGCAGTTCTTC
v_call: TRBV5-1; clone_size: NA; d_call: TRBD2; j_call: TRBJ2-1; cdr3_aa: CASSSNPGLALDNEQFF; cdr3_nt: TGCGCCAGCAGCTCTAACCCGGGACTAGCGTTGGACAATGAGCAGTTCTTC
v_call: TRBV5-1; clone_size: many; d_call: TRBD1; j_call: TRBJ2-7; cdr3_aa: CASSSSGTGTYEQYF; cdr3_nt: TGCGCCAGCAGCTCGTCCGGGACAGGGACCTACGAGCAGTACTTC
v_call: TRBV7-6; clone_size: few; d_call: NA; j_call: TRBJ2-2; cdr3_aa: CASSLESTRLAGELFF; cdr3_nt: TGTGCCAGCAGCTTAGAATCGACCCGCTTGGCCGGGGAGCTGTTTTTT
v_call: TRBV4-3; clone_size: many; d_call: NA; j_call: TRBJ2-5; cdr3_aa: CASSQNPPPVEETQYF; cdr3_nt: TGCGCCAGCAGCCAAAACCCTCCACCCGTCGAAGAGACCCAGTACTTC
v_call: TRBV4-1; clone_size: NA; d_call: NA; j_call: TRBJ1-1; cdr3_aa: CASSQDPGFWEAFF; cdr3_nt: TGCGCCAGCAGCCAAGATCCAGGTTTTTGGGAAGCTTTCTTT
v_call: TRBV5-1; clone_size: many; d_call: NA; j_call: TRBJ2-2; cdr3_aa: CASSPGTPTGELFF; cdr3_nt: TGCGCCAGCAGCCCGGGGACACCCACCGGGGAGCTGTTTTTT
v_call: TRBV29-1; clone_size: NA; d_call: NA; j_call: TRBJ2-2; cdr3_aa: CSVDVAGELFF; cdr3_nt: TGCAGCGTTGACGTCGCCGGGGAGCTGTTTTTT
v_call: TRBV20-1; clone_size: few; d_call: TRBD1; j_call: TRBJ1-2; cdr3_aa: CSATGTGRGYTF; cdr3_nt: TGCAGTGCTACCGGGACAGGGAGGGGCTACACCTTC
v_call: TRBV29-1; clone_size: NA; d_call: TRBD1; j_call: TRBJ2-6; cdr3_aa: CSVVGQESTGANVLTF; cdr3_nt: TGCAGCGTTGTTGGACAGGAATCTACCGGGGCCAACGTCCTGACTTTC
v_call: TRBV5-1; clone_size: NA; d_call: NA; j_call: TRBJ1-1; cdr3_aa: CASSLGDLGNTEAFF; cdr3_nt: TGCGCCAGCAGCTTGGGGGACTTGGGGAACACTGAAGCTTTCTTT
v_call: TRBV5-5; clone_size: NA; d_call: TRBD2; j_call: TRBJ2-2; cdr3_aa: CASSLVVTSGANTGELFF; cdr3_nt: TGTGCCAGCAGCCTTGTGGTGACTAGCGGGGCCAACACCGGGGAGCTGTTTTTT
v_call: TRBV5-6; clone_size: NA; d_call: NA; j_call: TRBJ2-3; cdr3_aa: CASSFGRITDTQYF; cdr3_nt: TGTGCCAGCAGCTTCGGACGGATTACAGATACGCAGTATTTT
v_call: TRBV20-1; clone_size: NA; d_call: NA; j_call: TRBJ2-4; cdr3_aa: CSASGRRDIQYF; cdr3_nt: TGCAGTGCTAGCGGCCGCCGGGACATTCAGTACTTC
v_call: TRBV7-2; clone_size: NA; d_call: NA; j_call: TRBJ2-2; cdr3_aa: CASSLWGGPAGELFF; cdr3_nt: TGTGCCAGCAGCTTGTGGGGGGGGCCTGCCGGGGAGCTGTTTTTT
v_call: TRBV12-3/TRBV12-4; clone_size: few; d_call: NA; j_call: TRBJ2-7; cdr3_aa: CASSLEIWDGTYEQYF; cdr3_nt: TGTGCCAGCAGTTTAGAGATATGGGACGGTACCTACGAGCAGTACTTC
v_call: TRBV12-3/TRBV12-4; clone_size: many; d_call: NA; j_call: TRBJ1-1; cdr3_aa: CASSPRPVTEAFF; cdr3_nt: TGTGCCAGCAGCCCAAGGCCAGTGACTGAAGCTTTCTTT
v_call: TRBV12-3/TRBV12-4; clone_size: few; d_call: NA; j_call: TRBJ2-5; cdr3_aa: CASSLSGLGVETHYF; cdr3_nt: TGTGCCAGCAGTTTATCGGGCCTCGGGGTAGAGACCCATTACTTC
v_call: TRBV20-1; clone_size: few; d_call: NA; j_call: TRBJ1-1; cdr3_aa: CSANSRSRQNTEAFF; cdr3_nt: TGCAGTGCTAACTCCCGTTCCAGGCAGAACACTGAAGCTTTCTTT
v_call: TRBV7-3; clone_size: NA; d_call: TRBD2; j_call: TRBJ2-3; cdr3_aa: CASSSAGATDTQYF; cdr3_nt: TGTGCCAGCAGCTCTGCGGGAGCAACAGATACGCAGTATTTT
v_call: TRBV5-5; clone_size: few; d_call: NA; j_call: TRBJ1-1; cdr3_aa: CASSSIQGAGEAFF; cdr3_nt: TGTGCCAGCAGCTCGATTCAGGGTGCAGGAGAAGCTTTCTTT
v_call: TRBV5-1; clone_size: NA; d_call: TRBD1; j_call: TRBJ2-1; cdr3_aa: CASSYQGQGAALYNEQFF; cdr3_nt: TGCGCCAGCAGCTACCAAGGACAGGGTGCTGCCCTCTACAATGAGCAGTTCTTC
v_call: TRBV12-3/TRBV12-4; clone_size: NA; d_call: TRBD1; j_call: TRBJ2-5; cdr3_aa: CASSSPLTGGETQYF; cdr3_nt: TGTGCCAGCAGTTCGCCCTTGACAGGGGGAGAGACCCAGTACTTC
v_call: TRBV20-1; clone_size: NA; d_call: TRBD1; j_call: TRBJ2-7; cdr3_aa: CSASGPGGSYEQYF; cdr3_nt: TGCAGTGCTAGCGGCCCAGGGGGCTCCTACGAGCAGTACTTC
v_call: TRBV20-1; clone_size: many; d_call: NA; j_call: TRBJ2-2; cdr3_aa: CSAEGAGELFF; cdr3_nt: TGCAGTGCGGAGGGAGCCGGGGAGCTGTTTTTT
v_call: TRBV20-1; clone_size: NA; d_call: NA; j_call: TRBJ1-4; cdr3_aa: CSAREEWGSGGTIEKLFF; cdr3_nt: TGCAGTGCTAGAGAAGAATGGGGAAGCGGTGGGACGATTGAAAAACTGTTTTTT
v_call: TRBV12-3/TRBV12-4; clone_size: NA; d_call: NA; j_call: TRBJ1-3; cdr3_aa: CASRHIGTIYF; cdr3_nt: TGTGCCAGCAGACACATAGGCACCATATATTTT
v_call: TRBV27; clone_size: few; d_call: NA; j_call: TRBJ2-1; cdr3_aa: CASTLYNEQFF; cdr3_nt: TGTGCCAGCACTTTATACAATGAGCAGTTCTTC
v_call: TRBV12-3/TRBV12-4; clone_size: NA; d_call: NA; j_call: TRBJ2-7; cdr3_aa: CASSSTGPISYEQYF; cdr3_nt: TGTGCCAGCAGTTCCACCGGGCCTATCTCCTACGAGCAGTACTTC
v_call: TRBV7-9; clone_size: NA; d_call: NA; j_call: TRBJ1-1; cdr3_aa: CASSSRLLEAFF; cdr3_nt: TGTGCCAGCAGCTCTCGATTACTTGAAGCTTTCTTT
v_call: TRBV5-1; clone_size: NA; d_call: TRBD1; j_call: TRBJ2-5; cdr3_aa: CASSAGTGGVETQYF; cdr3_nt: TGCGCCAGCAGCGCGGGGACAGGGGGAGTGGAGACCCAGTACTTC
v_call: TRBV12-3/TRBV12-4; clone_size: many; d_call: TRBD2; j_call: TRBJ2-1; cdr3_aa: CASSLTGGLPGNEQFF; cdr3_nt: TGTGCCAGCAGTTTAACGGGAGGCCTTCCCGGGAATGAGCAGTTCTTC
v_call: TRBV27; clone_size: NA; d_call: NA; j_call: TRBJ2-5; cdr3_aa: CASSLLGQRLQETQYF; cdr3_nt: TGTGCCAGCAGCTTATTGGGCCAGCGATTGCAAGAGACCCAGTACTTC
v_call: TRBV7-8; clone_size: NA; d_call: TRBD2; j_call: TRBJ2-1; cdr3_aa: CASSSLGLAGVGEQFF; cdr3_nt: TGTGCCAGCAGCTCCTTGGGACTAGCGGGAGTAGGTGAGCAGTTCTTC
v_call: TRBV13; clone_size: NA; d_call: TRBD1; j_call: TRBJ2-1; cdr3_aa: CASSSLAGQGMNEQFF; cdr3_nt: TGTGCCAGCAGCTCCCTCGCGGGACAGGGAATGAATGAGCAGTTCTTC
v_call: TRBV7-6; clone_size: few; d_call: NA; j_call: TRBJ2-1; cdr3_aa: CASSLSREGRGNRNEQFF; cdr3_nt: TGTGCCAGCAGCTTAAGTAGGGAGGGAAGGGGGAATCGGAATGAGCAGTTCTTC
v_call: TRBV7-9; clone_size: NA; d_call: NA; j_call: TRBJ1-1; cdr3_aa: CASSVSPATLNTEAFF; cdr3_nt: TGTGCCAGCAGCGTCTCTCCAGCGACCCTAAACACTGAAGCTTTCTTT
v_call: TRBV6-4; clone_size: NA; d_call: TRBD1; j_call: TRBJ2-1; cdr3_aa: CASSDSLDRHEQFF; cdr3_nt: TGTGCCAGCAGTGACTCCCTGGACAGGCATGAGCAGTTCTTC
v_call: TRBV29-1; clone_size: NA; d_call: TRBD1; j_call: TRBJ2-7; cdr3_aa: CSVESPRGQGAYEQYF; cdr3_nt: TGCAGCGTTGAATCGCCCCGCGGGCAGGGGGCATACGAGCAGTACTTC
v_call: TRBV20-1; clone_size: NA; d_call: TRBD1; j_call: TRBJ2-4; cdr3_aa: CSAGTGQTGAANIQYF; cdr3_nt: TGCAGTGCTGGGACGGGACAGACAGGGGCTGCAAACATTCAGTACTTC
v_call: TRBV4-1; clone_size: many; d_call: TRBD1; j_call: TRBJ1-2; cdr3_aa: CASSFGTGVGLGYGYTF; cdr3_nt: TGCGCCAGCAGTTTCGGGACAGGGGTAGGATTGGGCTATGGCTACACCTTC
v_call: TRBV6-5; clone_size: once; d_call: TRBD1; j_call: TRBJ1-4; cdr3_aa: CASSSRQGGLEKLFF; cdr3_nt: TGTGCCAGCAGTAGTCGACAGGGGGGACTTGAAAAACTGTTTTTT
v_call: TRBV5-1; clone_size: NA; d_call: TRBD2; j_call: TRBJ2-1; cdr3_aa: CASSALRTSGGEQFF; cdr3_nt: TGCGCCAGCAGCGCCCTTCGGACTAGCGGGGGGGAGCAGTTCTTC
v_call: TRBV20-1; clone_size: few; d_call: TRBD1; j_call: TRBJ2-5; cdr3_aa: CSARDRGGQGRYQETQYF; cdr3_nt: TGCAGTGCTAGAGATCGGGGCGGACAGGGACGGTACCAAGAGACCCAGTACTTC
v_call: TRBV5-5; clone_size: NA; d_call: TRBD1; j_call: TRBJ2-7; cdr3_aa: CASTDRVEEQYF; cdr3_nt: TGTGCCAGTACGGACAGGGTCGAAGAGCAGTACTTC